This TCR beta chain originates from a study of shared clonotypes between healthy human individuals. Study-level results: Larger estimated richness was generally recorded for naive subsets relative to memory subsets. Limitation of the genetic and exposure-history diversity represented came from the few donors.

Authors' data handling: Filtering was not the same, since immunoSEQ gave junction-only sequences without quality scores. The table came from immunoSEQ multiplex PCR; TCRdb's copy has only in-frame clones and leaves some out. V, J and clone size derive from that table, while D and trimming were established from the DNA sequence. The sample carries some 2 million clones, approximately 94% recorded once. Details on this clone: Its antigen remains unidentified.

The CDR3 covers 14 residues. The germline CDR1 and CDR2 sequences are SGHVS and FQNEAQ. Trimming removed 2 bases at V and 6 bases at J, with 14 bases between. Naive CD8 populations comprised CD45RO-negative cells positively selected for CCR7, excluding terminally differentiated effector memory CD45RA+ cells. Caucasian adults living in Nashville, Tennessee, provided all samples. This chain links TRBV7-8 with TRBJ2-7; no firm D call. The material sequenced was naive CD8+ T cells sorted from blood. This sequence was found in a young man in good health. The CDR3 sequence: CASSLSRKAGEQYF. CDR3 nucleotide sequence: TGTGCCAGCAGCTTATCCAGGAAAGCAGGCGAGCAGTACTTC.